This TCR beta chain appears in the sequencing data of a study of early T cells in non-severe SARS-CoV-2 infection. Researchers tagged individual cDNA molecules with unique molecular identifiers. TCRdb reprocessed the 5' RACE reads via MiXCR and lists one record per CDR3 protein. The profile covers about 110,000 distinct CDR3 sequences, with roughly an eighth appearing a single time and around 3% taken by the ten largest. The study's findings and limits: The VDJdb matching leaned toward anti-spike CD8 responses and overlooked private and CD4 specificities.

In this sample, this clonotype turned up a few times. Its antigen remains unidentified. Germline loops: CDR1 MGHDK, CDR2 SYGVNS. The ends were cut back, 7 bases at V and 5 bases at J, with 17 bases in the middle. CDR3 length: 15 residues. The chain employs TRBV25-1 and TRBJ1-4; the D is unclear. Sequencing was performed on whole blood. The clonotype was recovered from an adult who was a healthcare worker with PCR-confirmed SARS-CoV-2 infection or an uninfected control (not recorded which). Here the CDR3 reads CASNDGPPLNEKLFF. The CDR3 DNA reads TGTGCCAGCAACGATGGACCGCCCTTGAATGAAAAACTGTTTTTT.